This TCR beta chain was identified during a study of OX40 agonist ivuxolimab in advanced cancers. For the study at large: As their treatment, patients were administered ivuxolimab, an agonistic anti-OX40 (CD134) antibody. Of mixed ages from about 23 to 85 and averaging about 60 years, the group was more than 65% male.

This CDR3 region has 14 residues. Germline values: CDR1 MGHDK, CDR2 SYGVNS. V dropped 10 bases and J dropped 4; count of bases not matched to a gene: 7. Patients with a history of autoimmune disease or on systemic immunosuppression were excluded. The method was immunoSEQ multiplex PCR; TCRdb's version includes in-frame clones alone and lacks a portion of them. The sample has approximately 60,000 clones, about 80% seen once; the top ten hold over 2%. The source of this sequence is an adult with an advanced solid tumor such as melanoma, head and neck, liver or kidney cancer. Material: CD4+ or CD8+ T cells sorted from blood, obtained in a trial of the OX40 agonist ivuxolimab. The chain uses TRBV25-1 and TRBJ2-3, with 11 bases lining up with TRBD2. The CDR3 sequence is CATRLAGGPDTQYF. Here the CDR3 DNA reads TGTGCCACCCGTTTAGCGGGAGGGCCAGATACGCAGTATTTT.